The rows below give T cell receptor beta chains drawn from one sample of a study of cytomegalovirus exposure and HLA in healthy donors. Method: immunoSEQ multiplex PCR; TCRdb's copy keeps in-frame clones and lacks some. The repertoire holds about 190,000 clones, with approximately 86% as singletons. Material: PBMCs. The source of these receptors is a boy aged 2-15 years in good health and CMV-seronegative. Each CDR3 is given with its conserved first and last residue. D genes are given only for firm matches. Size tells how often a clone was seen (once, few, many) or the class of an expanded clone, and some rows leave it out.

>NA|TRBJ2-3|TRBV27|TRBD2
TGTGCCAGCAATCAGCGGGGGGGCACAGATACGCAGTATTTT
CASNQRGGTDTQYF
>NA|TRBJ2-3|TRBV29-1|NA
TGCAGCGTCTGGACAGAGCCCGATACGCAGTATTTT
CSVWTEPDTQYF
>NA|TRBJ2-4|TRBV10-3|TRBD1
TGTGCCATCAGTGAGTCAACAGGGGTTAACATTCAGTACTTC
CAISESTGVNIQYF
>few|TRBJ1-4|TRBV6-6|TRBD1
TGTGCCACAGGGGGTGAAAAACTGTTTTTT
CATGGEKLFF
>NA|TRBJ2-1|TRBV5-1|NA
TGCGCCAGCGGCAGGGGCTACAATGAGCAGTTCTTC
CASGRGYNEQFF
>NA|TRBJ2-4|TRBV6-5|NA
TGTGCCAGCAGTTACTTGGGCAGTGGGGCCAAAAACATTCAGTACTTC
CASSYLGSGAKNIQYF
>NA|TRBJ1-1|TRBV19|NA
TGTGCCAGTAGTGTTGGACAGATGAACACTGAAGCTTTCTTT
CASSVGQMNTEAFF
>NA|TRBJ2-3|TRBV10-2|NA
TGCGCCAGCATCGGTGGGAGTAGGTCAGATACGCAGTATTTT
CASIGGSRSDTQYF
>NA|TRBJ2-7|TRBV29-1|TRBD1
TGCAGCGCCCTGGACAGGGAAGCCTACGAGCAGTACTTC
CSALDREAYEQYF
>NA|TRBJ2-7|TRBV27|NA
TGTGCCAGCAGTTCTTGGGGGAGGCCCGAGCAGTACTTC
CASSSWGRPEQYF
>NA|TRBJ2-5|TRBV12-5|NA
TGTGCTAGTGGTTTGGCACCAACAGGGCGGAAGACCCAGTACTTC
CASGLAPTGRKTQYF
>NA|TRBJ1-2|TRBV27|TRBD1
TGTGCCAGCAGTTTATCGGGACAGGGGGATGGGAGCTATGGCTACACCTTC
CASSLSGQGDGSYGYTF
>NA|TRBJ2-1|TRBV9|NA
TGTGCCAGCAGCCCCCGGGCAGGGAATTCCAATGAGCAGTTCTTC
CASSPRAGNSNEQFF
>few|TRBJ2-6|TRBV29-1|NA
TGCAGCCCTTACAGGGATTCTGGGGCCAACGTCCTGACTTTC
CSPYRDSGANVLTF
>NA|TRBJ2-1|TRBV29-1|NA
TGCAGCGGTGCCCTCGGCGACTTTTTCAATGAGCAGTTCTTC
CSGALGDFFNEQFF
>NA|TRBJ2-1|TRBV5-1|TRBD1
TGCGCCAGCAGGTTATCAAGGACAGGGACGATCGGGCAGTTCTTC
CASRLSRTGTIGQFF
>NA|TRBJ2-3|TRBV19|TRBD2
TGTGCCAGTAGTAGGGGACTAGCGGGGGCCCGTAGCACAGATACGCAGTATTTT
CASSRGLAGARSTDTQYF
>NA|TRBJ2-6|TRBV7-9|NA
TGTGCCAGCAGCTTAATAGCATCCTCTGGGGCCAACGTCCTGACTTTC
CASSLIASSGANVLTF
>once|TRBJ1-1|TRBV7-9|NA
TGTTCCAGCAGCTTTGACGGGGGTGAAGCTTTCTTT
CSSSFDGGEAFF
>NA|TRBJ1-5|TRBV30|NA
TGTGCCTGGAGTACAGGACCCAATCAGCCCCAGCATTTT
CAWSTGPNQPQHF
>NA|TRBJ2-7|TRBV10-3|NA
TGTGCCCTCCTATGCAGGGCAGACGAGCAGTACTTC
CALLCRADEQYF
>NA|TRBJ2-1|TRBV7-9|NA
TGTGCCAGCAGCATCCTAAGAGCCGTATCCTCCTACAATGAGCAGTTCTTC
CASSILRAVSSYNEQFF
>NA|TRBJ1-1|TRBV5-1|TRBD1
TGCGCCAGCAGCCGGACTGGGGACAGATACACTGAAGCTTTCTTT
CASSRTGDRYTEAFF
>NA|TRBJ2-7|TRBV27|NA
TGTGCCAGCAGTTCAACGGGACTCCCTACGGCCTACGAGCAGTACTTC
CASSSTGLPTAYEQYF
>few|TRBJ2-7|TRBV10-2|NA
TGCGCCAGCACCGCCGCTAGACCGCCTTACGAGCAGTACTTC
CASTAARPPYEQYF
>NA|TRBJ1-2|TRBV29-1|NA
TGCAGCGTTGAAGGCAGGGTCGATGGCTACACCTTC
CSVEGRVDGYTF
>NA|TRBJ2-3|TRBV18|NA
TGTGCCAGCTCACCCCTCGGTGAGACAGATACGCAGTATTTT
CASSPLGETDTQYF
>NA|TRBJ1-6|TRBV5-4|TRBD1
TGTGCCAGCAGCCCTGGCCGGACAGGGGGCGTCCATTCACCCCTCCACTTT
CASSPGRTGGVHSPLHF
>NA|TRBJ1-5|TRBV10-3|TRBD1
TGTGCCATCAGTGCGGGACAGGGAAGCAATCAGCCCCAGCATTTT
CAISAGQGSNQPQHF
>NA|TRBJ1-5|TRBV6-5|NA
TGTGCCAGCAGTTACTCCCCGTTATATCAGCCCCAGCATTTT
CASSYSPLYQPQHF
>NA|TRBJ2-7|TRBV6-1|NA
TGTGCCAGCAGAGTGACGGGACACTCCTACGAGCAGTACTTC
CASRVTGHSYEQYF
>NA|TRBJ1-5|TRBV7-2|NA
TGTGCCAGCGGGAGGGTAGGGGTAGGACAGCCCCAGCATTTT
CASGRVGVGQPQHF
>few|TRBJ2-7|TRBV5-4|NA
TGTGCCAGCAGCCGTACCACAGGGCCGATCGAGGTCCAGTACTTC
CASSRTTGPIEVQYF
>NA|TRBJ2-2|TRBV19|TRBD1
TGTGCCAGCGCGGGACAGGGGGGTGTTACCGGGGAGCTGTTTTTT
CASAGQGGVTGELFF
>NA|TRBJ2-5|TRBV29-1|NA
TGCAGCGTTGGGGTCAGGGAAGAGACCCAGTACTTC
CSVGVREETQYF
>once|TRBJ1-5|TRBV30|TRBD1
TGTGCCTGGAGTGTGGGACAGGGGGATCAGCCCCAGCATTTT
CAWSVGQGDQPQHF
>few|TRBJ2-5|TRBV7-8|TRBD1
TGTGCCAGCAGCCAGAGGGACAGCGCGGAGACCCAGTACTTC
CASSQRDSAETQYF
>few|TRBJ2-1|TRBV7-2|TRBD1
TGTGCCAGCAGCTTAGTGGGACAGGTCGTCAATGAGCAGTTCTTC
CASSLVGQVVNEQFF
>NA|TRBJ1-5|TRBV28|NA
TGTGCCAGCACCCCCCCGGGGCGAGGGGGTCAGCCCCAGCATTTT
CASTPPGRGGQPQHF
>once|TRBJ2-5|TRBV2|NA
TGTGCCAGCAGATTAGCAGATCAAGAGACCCAGTACTTC
CASRLADQETQYF
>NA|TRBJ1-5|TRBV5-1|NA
TGCGCCAGCAGACAGAGTCCCCTCTACCAGCCCCAGCATTTT
CASRQSPLYQPQHF
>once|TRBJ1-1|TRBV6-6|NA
TGTGCCAGTGAACAGACGAACACTGAAGCTTTCTTT
CASEQTNTEAFF